These T cell receptor beta chains were read from a single sample in a study of blood T cell repertoires in COVID-19. This table comes from immunoSEQ multiplex PCR, and its TCRdb copy is limited to in-frame clones, with some not included. The sample has 130,000 to 150,000 clones, around 90% seen once. The sample consisted of peripheral blood. The receptors come from a woman aged 50 to 60 with acute or convalescent COVID-19. CDR3s include the opening cysteine and the closing phenylalanine or tryptophan. Each record gives: J gene, clone size, D gene, V gene, CDR3 DNA, CDR3 protein. The D gene is left open where the match is weak. Not all rows give a size; the values are once, few, many and, for expanded clones, a class.

J: TRBJ1-4; size: .; D: .; V: TRBV6-2/TRBV6-3; DNA: TGTGCCAGCAGTTACGCGGGCAACGCTAATGAAAAACTGTTTTTT; CDR3: CASSYAGNANEKLFF
J: TRBJ1-5; size: .; D: .; V: TRBV7-6; DNA: TGTGCCAGCAGCTTAGGAATCGGTCAGCCCCAGCATTTT; CDR3: CASSLGIGQPQHF
J: TRBJ1-1; size: once; D: TRBD1; V: TRBV27; DNA: TGTGCCAGCAGTTCACAGGGGATGTCCACTGAAGCTTTCTTT; CDR3: CASSSQGMSTEAFF
J: TRBJ2-1; size: .; D: .; V: TRBV19; DNA: TGTGCCAGTAGTATAGATCTTGGAGGGAATGAGCAGTTCTTC; CDR3: CASSIDLGGNEQFF
J: TRBJ1-2; size: .; D: .; V: TRBV5-4; DNA: TGTGCCAGCAGCTTGGCCCGAAGTGCCGTAGCTAACTATGGCTACACCTTC; CDR3: CASSLARSAVANYGYTF
J: TRBJ2-3; size: .; D: .; V: TRBV18; DNA: TGTGCCAGCTCACCAAGTTCTAGCCTCCCCACAGATACGCAGTATTTT; CDR3: CASSPSSSLPTDTQYF
J: TRBJ1-1; size: .; D: TRBD1; V: TRBV30; DNA: TGTGCCTGGAGTGGACAGGGGGCGCGGAACACTGAAGCTTTCTTT; CDR3: CAWSGQGARNTEAFF
J: TRBJ2-1; size: .; D: TRBD2; V: TRBV7-8; DNA: TGTGCCAGCAGCTTAAGGACTAGCAGCAATGAGCAGTTCTTC; CDR3: CASSLRTSSNEQFF
J: TRBJ2-1; size: .; D: TRBD2; V: TRBV7-6; DNA: TGTGCCAGCAGCTTAAGTGGACTAGCGAGATACAATGAGCAGTTCTTC; CDR3: CASSLSGLARYNEQFF
J: TRBJ1-5; size: once; D: TRBD1; V: TRBV4-1; DNA: TGCGCCAGCAGCCAAGTTCCAGGGGGCTACCAGCCCCAGCATTTT; CDR3: CASSQVPGGYQPQHF
J: TRBJ2-3; size: .; D: TRBD1; V: TRBV11-2; DNA: TGTGCCAGCAGCTCCGACGGGACAGGGTACGCAGATACGCAGTATTTT; CDR3: CASSSDGTGYADTQYF
J: TRBJ1-2; size: .; D: .; V: TRBV21-1; DNA: TGTGCCAGCAGCAGTGGCCCAAGTCGTCAATCCCTTCGTGGTCGGGACAGGGAGAGTTATGGCTACACCTTC; CDR3: CASSSGPSRQSLRGRDRESYGYTF
J: TRBJ2-3; size: .; D: TRBD2; V: TRBV30; DNA: TGTGCCTACGATAGCGGGGGGAAAGATACGCAGTATTTT; CDR3: CAYDSGGKDTQYF
J: TRBJ2-2; size: .; D: .; V: TRBV7-6; DNA: TGTGCCAGCAGCTTAGACAGGGCGAACACCGGGGAGCTGTTTTTT; CDR3: CASSLDRANTGELFF
J: TRBJ2-7; size: .; D: .; V: TRBV6-1; DNA: TGTGCCAGCAGTGACCGTGCGACCTACGAGCAGTACTTC; CDR3: CASSDRATYEQYF
J: TRBJ2-1; size: .; D: .; V: TRBV15; DNA: TGTGCCACCAGCACCGGCCGGCAAGGGGAGTTCTTC; CDR3: CATSTGRQGEFF
J: TRBJ1-1; size: .; D: .; V: TRBV6-5; DNA: TGTGCCAGCACCCACCTCACGGTAGCTGAAGCTTTCTTT; CDR3: CASTHLTVAEAFF
J: TRBJ1-1; size: once; D: TRBD1; V: TRBV5-1; DNA: TGCGCCAGCAGCTTAACCGGGACAGGGGAGCTTAGAACGAACACTGAAGCTTTCTTT; CDR3: CASSLTGTGELRTNTEAFF
J: TRBJ1-1; size: .; D: .; V: TRBV5-4; DNA: TGTGCCAGCAGCTTGGATGTCAGGGCTAACACTGAAGCTTTCTTT; CDR3: CASSLDVRANTEAFF
J: TRBJ2-3; size: .; D: TRBD1; V: TRBV10-3; DNA: TGTGCCATCAGTGAACAGGGGGCCACAGATACGCAGTATTTT; CDR3: CAISEQGATDTQYF
J: TRBJ2-1; size: .; D: TRBD1; V: TRBV12-3/TRBV12-4; DNA: TGTGCCACCTTGGACAGGGTGAGGAATGAGCAGTTCTTC; CDR3: CATLDRVRNEQFF
J: TRBJ1-2; size: .; D: .; V: TRBV3-1/TRBV3-2; DNA: TGTGCCAGCAGCCAAGGGGGCTGGGGCTACACCTTC; CDR3: CASSQGGWGYTF
J: TRBJ1-1; size: .; D: TRBD1; V: TRBV10-3; DNA: TGTGCCATCAGTGGTCAGGGGGCTAATGGAGCTTTCTTT; CDR3: CAISGQGANGAFF
J: TRBJ2-1; size: once; D: TRBD2; V: TRBV5-4; DNA: TGTGCCAGCAGTAGCGGGAATGAGCAGTTCTTC; CDR3: CASSSGNEQFF
J: TRBJ2-1; size: .; D: .; V: TRBV11-3; DNA: TGTGCCAGCAGCTTAGAAGAGAATGAGCAGTTCTTC; CDR3: CASSLEENEQFF
J: TRBJ2-7; size: .; D: TRBD2; V: TRBV5-8; DNA: TGTGCCAGCAGCTTGGCTAGCGGGATTTCGTACGAGCAGTACTTC; CDR3: CASSLASGISYEQYF
J: TRBJ1-1; size: .; D: .; V: TRBV5-4; DNA: TGTGCCAGCAGCTTGCCCCCGAGTGAAACTGAAGCTTTCTTT; CDR3: CASSLPPSETEAFF
J: TRBJ2-1; size: once; D: TRBD2; V: TRBV9; DNA: TGTGCCAGCCGGGGACTAGCCTCCTACAATGAGCAGTTCTTC; CDR3: CASRGLASYNEQFF
J: TRBJ2-3; size: once; D: .; V: TRBV12-5; DNA: TGTGCTAGTGGTTTGGGTCAGTCCACAGATACGCAGTATTTT; CDR3: CASGLGQSTDTQYF
J: TRBJ1-3; size: .; D: .; V: TRBV6-5; DNA: TGTGCCAGCAGTTACTCCACGGGATCAGGAAACACCATATATTTT; CDR3: CASSYSTGSGNTIYF
J: TRBJ1-1; size: .; D: .; V: TRBV5-5; DNA: TGTGCCAGCAGACCCCGGGGGGGGGTGGCCACTGAAGCTTTCTTT; CDR3: CASRPRGGVATEAFF
J: TRBJ2-2; size: .; D: .; V: TRBV2; DNA: TGTGCCAGCAGTGTGTTAGCGTCGAACACCGGGGAGCTGTTTTTT; CDR3: CASSVLASNTGELFF
J: TRBJ2-7; size: .; D: .; V: TRBV5-4; DNA: TGTGCCAGCAGCTTGGCCCAGGGGATCGGATCCGACGAGCAGTACTTC; CDR3: CASSLAQGIGSDEQYF
J: TRBJ2-7; size: .; D: TRBD1; V: TRBV11-3; DNA: TGTGCCAGCAGCCGGAGACAGGGCTACGAGCAGTACTTC; CDR3: CASSRRQGYEQYF
J: TRBJ2-5; size: .; D: .; V: TRBV5-6; DNA: TGTGCCAGCAGCTTGGCTAGCGAGGAGACCCAGTACTTC; CDR3: CASSLASEETQYF
J: TRBJ1-2; size: few; D: .; V: TRBV6-4; DNA: TGTGCCAGCAGTGCGCGGGAGGGCTATGGCTACACCTTC; CDR3: CASSAREGYGYTF
J: TRBJ1-3; size: .; D: .; V: TRBV6-5; DNA: TGTGCCAGCAGTTCAGGTGGTGGAAACACCATATATTTT; CDR3: CASSSGGGNTIYF
J: TRBJ2-1; size: .; D: TRBD2; V: TRBV10-3; DNA: TGTGCCATCAGTTGGACTAGCGGGGGGGTCAATGAGCAGTTCTTC; CDR3: CAISWTSGGVNEQFF
J: TRBJ2-3; size: .; D: TRBD1; V: TRBV5-4; DNA: TGTGCCAGCAGCTCCGGACAGGGACCATTGGATACGCAGTATTTT; CDR3: CASSSGQGPLDTQYF
J: TRBJ2-7; size: .; D: TRBD1; V: TRBV15; DNA: TGTGCCACCAGCAGAGGTGGACAGGACTCCTACGAGCAGTACTTC; CDR3: CATSRGGQDSYEQYF
J: TRBJ1-5; size: .; D: TRBD1; V: TRBV4-2; DNA: TGTGCCAGCAGCCTCCAGTACCGAGGGGGCGGGCAGCCCCAGCATTTT; CDR3: CASSLQYRGGGQPQHF
J: TRBJ2-3; size: .; D: .; V: TRBV14; DNA: TGTGCCAGCAGCCAGGATGTCACAGGGAATAACACAGATACGCAGTATTTT; CDR3: CASSQDVTGNNTDTQYF